The 18 T cell receptor beta chains below all came from one sample that was sequenced in a study of monozygotic twins with inflammatory bowel disease. From its re-call of the 5' RACE reads, TCRdb lists each CDR3 protein once, without DNA. In all, the sample yields more than 120,000 distinct CDR3 sequences. The sample consisted of blood. These receptors all stem from a human donor with ulcerative colitis or Crohn's disease, or a healthy co-twin of an affected twin (not recorded which).

The chain is built from TRBV6-5 and TRBJ2-3; the TRBD1 assignment by TCRdb is unverifiable without DNA. CDR1 is MNHEY, CDR2 SVGAGI, per germline. The CDR3 length is 13 residues. The CDR3: CATLQGRTDTQYF.

The V gene is TRBV18, the J gene TRBJ2-3; TCRdb reports TRBD1, a call that lacks DNA to check it against. The CDR3 contains 20 residues. Germline values: CDR1 KGHSH, CDR2 LQKENI. The CDR3 protein is CASSPLGQKFPTRTVGTQYF. Filled out from reference TRBV18 and TRBJ2-3, the complete variable domain reads NAGVMQNPRHLVRRRGQEARLRCSPMKGHSHVYWYRQLPEEGLKFMVYLQKENIIDESGMPKERFSAEFPKEGPSILRIQQVVRGDSAAYFCASSPLGQKFPTRTVGTQYFGPGTRLTVL.

The rearrangement uses TRBV20-1 and TRBJ2-2; TCRdb reports TRBD1, a call that lacks DNA to check it against. CDR1 DFQATT and CDR2 SNEGSKA come from the germline V gene (reference sequence). The CDR3 totals 16 residues. CDR3 amino acids: CSARDALGQNTGELFF.

The chain couples TRBV7-2 to TRBJ2-7. Germline V gene lookup returns CDR1 SGHTA and CDR2 FQGNSA. The CDR3 consists of 12 residues. The CDR3 is CASSSRSYEQYF.

The chain links TRBV6-2 or TRBV6-3 to TRBJ1-4; with no DNA, the TCRdb D assignment of TRBD1 cannot be verified. Per germline, CDR1 MNHEY and CDR2 SVGEGT. The CDR3 is 14 residues long. The CDR3 protein is CASSEGQGSEKLFF.

The CDR3: CASSRQLTDTQYF. The V and J genes are TRBV5-4 and TRBJ2-3; no DNA is available, so the TRBD1 call from TCRdb remains unchecked. This CDR3 comprises 13 residues. Germline V gives CDR1 SGHNT, CDR2 YYREEE (reference sequence).

The V and J genes are TRBV4-3 and TRBJ2-7; TCRdb lists TRBD2, though no DNA is available to test this call. Germline CDR1 reads LGHNA; CDR2 reads YSLEER. The length of the CDR3 is 18 residues. CDR3 protein: CASSPFVIAGPLWDEQYF.

J is TRBJ1-2 and V is TRBV7-2; TCRdb gives TRBD1 as the D gene, but with no DNA this cannot be confirmed. The germline V gene encodes CDR1 SGHTA and CDR2 FQGNSA. This CDR3 is built from 17 residues. The CDR3 is CASSFGARGSHNYGYTF.

This sequence joins TRBV4-1 and TRBJ1-6; TCRdb's assignment of TRBD1 cannot be checked, as there is no DNA. This CDR3 region has 15 residues. CDR1 is MGHRA, CDR2 YSYEKL, per germline. This chain's CDR3 is CASSRRDRGNSPLHF.

The rearrangement joins TRBV7-3 to TRBJ2-7; TCRdb picks TRBD1, but there is no DNA to check that call. The CDR3 covers 15 residues. Germline values: CDR1 SGHTA, CDR2 FQGTGA. The CDR3 sequence is CASSPQGGQAYEQYF.

The chain employs TRBV10-3 and TRBJ2-5; no DNA is available, so the TRBD2 call from TCRdb remains unchecked. Germline CDR1 and CDR2: ENHRY and SYGVKD. The CDR3 consists of 13 residues. CDR3 sequence: CAISVSVGETQYF.

J is TRBJ2-2 and V is TRBV24-1. The CDR3 is 13 residues long. The germline V gene encodes CDR1 KGHDR and CDR2 SFDVKD. The CDR3 sequence: CATSDEDRGELFF.

J is TRBJ1-2 and V is TRBV7-3; the TRBD1 assignment by TCRdb is unverifiable without DNA. Germline V gene data show CDR1 as SGHTA and CDR2 as FQGTGA. CDR3 length equals 13 residues. CDR3 protein: CASSLQGGSGYTF.

The chain couples TRBV5-1 to TRBJ2-5. Per germline, CDR1 SGHRS and CDR2 YFSETQ. There are 13 residues in the CDR3. The CDR3 spells CASSSEVQETQYF.

This chain connects TRBV3-1 to TRBJ1-5; the D gene TCRdb calls, TRBD1, cannot be checked with no DNA. Germline V gene sequence: CDR1 LGHDT, CDR2 YNNKEL (reference sequence). The CDR3 is 16 amino acids. This CDR3 is CASYEWDRGHSQPQHF.

The chain is built from TRBV27 and TRBJ2-7. CDR1 MNHEY and CDR2 SMNVEV come from the germline V gene (reference sequence). The CDR3 contains 13 residues. CDR3 protein: CASSSQEPYEQYF.

The chain uses TRBV5-1 and TRBJ1-6. The CDR3 is 15 amino acids. Germline CDR1 is SGHRS and CDR2 is YFSETQ. CDR3 in amino acids: CASSFGGSYNSPLHF.

CDR3 sequence: CASSLDPGVYEQYF. J is TRBJ2-7 and V is TRBV5-1; there is no DNA to check the TCRdb D call of TRBD1. The CDR3 consists of 14 residues. Per the germline V gene, CDR1 is SGHRS and CDR2 is YFSETQ.